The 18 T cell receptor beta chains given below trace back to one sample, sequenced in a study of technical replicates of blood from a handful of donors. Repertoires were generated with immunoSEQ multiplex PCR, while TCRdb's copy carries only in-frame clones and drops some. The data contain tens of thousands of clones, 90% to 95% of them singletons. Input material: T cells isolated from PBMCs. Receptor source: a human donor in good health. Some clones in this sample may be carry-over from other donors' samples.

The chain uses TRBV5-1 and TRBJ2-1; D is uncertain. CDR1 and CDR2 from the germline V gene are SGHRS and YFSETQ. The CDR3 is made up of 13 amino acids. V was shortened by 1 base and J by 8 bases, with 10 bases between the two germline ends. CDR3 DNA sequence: TGCGCCAGCAGCTTGACACATGAGGATGAGCAGTTCTTC. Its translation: CASSLTHEDEQFF.

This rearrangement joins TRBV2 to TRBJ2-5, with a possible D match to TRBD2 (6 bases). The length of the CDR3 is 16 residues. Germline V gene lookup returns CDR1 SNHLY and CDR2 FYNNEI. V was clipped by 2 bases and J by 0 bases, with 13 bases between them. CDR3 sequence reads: CASSEYASAYQETQYF. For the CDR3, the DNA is TGTGCCAGCAGTGAATATGCTAGCGCGTACCAAGAGACCCAGTACTTC.

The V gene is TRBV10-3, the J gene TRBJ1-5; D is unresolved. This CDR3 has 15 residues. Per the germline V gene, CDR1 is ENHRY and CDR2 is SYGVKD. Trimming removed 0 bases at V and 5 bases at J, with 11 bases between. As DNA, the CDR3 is TGTGCCATCAGTGAGTCTGTCTTGGGAGATCAGCCCCAGCATTTT. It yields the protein CAISESVLGDQPQHF.

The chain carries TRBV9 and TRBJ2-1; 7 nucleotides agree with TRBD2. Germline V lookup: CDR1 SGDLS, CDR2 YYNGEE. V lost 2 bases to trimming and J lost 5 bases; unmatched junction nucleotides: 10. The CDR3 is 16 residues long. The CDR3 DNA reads TGTGCCAGCAGCGTGTGGGCCGGCGGGGGAAACAATGAGCAGTTCTTC. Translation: CASSVWAGGGNNEQFF.

The DNA of the CDR3 is TGTGCCAGCAGCGTAGTAGGGGGGGGTCCCCTAAAACCGTTCTATGGCTACACCTTC. This codes for CASSVVGGGPLKPFYGYTF. V usage is TRBV9 and J usage is TRBJ1-2, with a tentative D call TRBD1 (6 bases). The length of the CDR3 is 19 residues. The germline V gene encodes CDR1 SGDLS and CDR2 YYNGEE. Trimming took off 0 bases at V and 4 bases at J, with 25 bases between the two ends.

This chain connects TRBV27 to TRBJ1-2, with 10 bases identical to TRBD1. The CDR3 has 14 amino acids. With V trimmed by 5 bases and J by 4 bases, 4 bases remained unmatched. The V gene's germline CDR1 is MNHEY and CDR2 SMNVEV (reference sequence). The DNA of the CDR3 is TGTGCCAGCAGTCCCGGACAGGGGGGCTATGGCTACACCTTC. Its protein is CASSPGQGGYGYTF.

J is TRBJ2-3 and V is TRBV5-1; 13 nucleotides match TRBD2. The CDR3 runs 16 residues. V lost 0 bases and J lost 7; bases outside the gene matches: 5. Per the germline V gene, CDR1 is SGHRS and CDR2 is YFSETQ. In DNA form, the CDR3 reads TGCGCCAGCAGCTTGGAGCTGACTAGCGGGGGGAATACGCAGTATTTT. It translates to CASSLELTSGGNTQYF.

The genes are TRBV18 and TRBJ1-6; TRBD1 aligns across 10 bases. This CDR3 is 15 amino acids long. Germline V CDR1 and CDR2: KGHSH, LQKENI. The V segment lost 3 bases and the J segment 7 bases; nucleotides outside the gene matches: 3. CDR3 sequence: CASSPGTGVNSPLHF. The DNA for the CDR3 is TGTGCCAGCTCACCCGGGACAGGGGTAAATTCACCCCTCCACTTT.

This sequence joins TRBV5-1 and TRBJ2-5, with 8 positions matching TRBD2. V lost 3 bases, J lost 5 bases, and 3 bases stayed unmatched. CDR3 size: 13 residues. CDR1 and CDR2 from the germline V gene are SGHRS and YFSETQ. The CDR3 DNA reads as TGCGCCAGCAGCTCCGGGACTAGTGAGACCCAGTACTTC. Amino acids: CASSSGTSETQYF. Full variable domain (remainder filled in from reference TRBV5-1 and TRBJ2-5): KAGVTQTPRYLIKTRGQQVTLSCSPISGHRSVSWYQQTPGQGLQFLFEYFSETQRNKGNFPGRFSGRQFSNSRSEMNVSTLELGDSALYLCASSSGTSETQYFGPGTRLLVL.

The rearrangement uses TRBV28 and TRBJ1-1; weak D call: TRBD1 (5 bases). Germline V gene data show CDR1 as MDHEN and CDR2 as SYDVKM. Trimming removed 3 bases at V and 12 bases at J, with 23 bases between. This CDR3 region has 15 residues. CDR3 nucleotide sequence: TGTGCCAGCAGTTTTGTGCTTACTGGCCAGGGTCGTACTTTCTTT. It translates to CASSFVLTGQGRTFF.

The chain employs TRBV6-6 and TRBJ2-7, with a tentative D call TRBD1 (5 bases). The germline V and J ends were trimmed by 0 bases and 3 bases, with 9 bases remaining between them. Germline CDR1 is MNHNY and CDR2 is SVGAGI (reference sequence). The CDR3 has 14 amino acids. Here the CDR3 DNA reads TGTGCCAGCAGTTACTCTCCAGGGCTCTACGAGCAGTACTTC. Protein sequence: CASSYSPGLYEQYF.

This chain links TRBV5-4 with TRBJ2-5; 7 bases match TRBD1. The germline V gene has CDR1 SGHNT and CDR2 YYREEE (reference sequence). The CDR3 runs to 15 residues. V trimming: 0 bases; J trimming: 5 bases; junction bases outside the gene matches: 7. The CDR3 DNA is TGTGCCAGCAGCTTGGCTGGCAGGGGGTGGGAGACCCAGTACTTC. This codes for CASSLAGRGWETQYF.

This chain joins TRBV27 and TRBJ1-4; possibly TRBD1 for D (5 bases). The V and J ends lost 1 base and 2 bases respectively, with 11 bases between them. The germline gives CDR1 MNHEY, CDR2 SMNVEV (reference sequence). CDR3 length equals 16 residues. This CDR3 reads CASSLWGGATNEKLFF. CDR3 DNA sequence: TGTGCCAGCAGTTTATGGGGAGGGGCGACTAATGAAAAACTGTTTTTT.

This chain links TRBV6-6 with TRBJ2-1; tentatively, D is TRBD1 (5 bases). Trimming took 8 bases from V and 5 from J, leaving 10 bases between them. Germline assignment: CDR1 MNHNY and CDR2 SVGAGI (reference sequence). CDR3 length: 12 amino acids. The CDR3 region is CASGALDNEQFF. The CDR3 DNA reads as TGTGCCAGCGGGGCCCTTGACAATGAGCAGTTCTTC.

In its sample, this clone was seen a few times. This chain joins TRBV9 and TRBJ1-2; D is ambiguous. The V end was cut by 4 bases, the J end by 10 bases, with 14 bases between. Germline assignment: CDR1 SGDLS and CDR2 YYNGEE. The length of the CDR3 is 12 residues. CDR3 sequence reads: CASSRSRTDYTF. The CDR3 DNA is TGTGCCAGCAGCCGATCGAGAACCGACTACACCTTC.

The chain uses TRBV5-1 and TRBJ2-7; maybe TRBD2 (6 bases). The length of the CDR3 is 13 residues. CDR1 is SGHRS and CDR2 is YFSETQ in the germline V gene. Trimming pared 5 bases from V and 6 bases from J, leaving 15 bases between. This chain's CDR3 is CASRISGGAEQYF. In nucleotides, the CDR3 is TGCGCCAGCAGAATCAGCGGAGGGGCCGAGCAGTACTTC.

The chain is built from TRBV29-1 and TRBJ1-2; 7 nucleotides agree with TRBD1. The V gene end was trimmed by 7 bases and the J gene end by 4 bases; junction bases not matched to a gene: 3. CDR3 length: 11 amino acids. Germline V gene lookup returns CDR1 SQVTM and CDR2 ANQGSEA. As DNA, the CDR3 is TGCAGCGCTGGGACAGTCTATGGCTACACCTTC. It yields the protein CSAGTVYGYTF. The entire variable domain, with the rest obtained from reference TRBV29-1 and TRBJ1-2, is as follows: SAVISQKPSRDICQRGTSLTIQCQVDSQVTMMFWYRQQPGQSLTLIATANQGSEATYESGFVIDKFPISRPNLTFSTLTVSNMSPEDSSIYLCSAGTVYGYTFGSGTRLTVV.

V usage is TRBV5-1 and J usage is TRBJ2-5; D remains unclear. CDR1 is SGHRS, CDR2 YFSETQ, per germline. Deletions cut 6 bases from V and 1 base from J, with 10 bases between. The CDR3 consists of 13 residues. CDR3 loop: CASISDSQETQYF. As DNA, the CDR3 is TGCGCCAGCATAAGCGACTCCCAAGAGACCCAGTACTTC.